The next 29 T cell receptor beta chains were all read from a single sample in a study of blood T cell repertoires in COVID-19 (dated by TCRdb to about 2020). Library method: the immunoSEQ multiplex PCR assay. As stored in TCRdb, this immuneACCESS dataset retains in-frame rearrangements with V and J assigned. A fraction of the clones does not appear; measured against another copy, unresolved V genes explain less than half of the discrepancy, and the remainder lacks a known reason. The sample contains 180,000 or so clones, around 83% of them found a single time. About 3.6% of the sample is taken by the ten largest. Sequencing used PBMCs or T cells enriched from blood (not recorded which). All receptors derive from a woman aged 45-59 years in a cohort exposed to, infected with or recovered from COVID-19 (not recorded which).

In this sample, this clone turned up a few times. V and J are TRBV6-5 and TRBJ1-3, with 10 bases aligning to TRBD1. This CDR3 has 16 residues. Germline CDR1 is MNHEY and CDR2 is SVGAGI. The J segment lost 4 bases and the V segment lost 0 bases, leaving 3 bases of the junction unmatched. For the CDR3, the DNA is TGTGCCAGCAGTTACTCGGGACAGGGGAACGGAAACACCATATATTTT. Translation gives CASSYSGQGNGNTIYF.

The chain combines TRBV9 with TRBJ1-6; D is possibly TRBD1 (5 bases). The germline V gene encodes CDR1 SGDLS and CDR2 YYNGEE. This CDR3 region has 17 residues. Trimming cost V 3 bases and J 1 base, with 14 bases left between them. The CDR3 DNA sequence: TGTGCCAGCAGCGGGGCTGGCGGGGGGTCCTATAATTCACCCCTCCACTTT. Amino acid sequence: CASSGAGGGSYNSPLHF.

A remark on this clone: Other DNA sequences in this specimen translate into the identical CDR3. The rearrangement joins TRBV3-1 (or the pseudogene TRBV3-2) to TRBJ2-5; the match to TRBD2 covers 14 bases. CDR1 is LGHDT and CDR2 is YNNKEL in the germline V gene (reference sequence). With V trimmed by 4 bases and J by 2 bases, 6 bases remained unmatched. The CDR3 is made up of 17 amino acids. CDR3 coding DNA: TGTGCCAGCAGCCCCAGGACTAGCGGGGGGTATCAAGAGACCCAGTACTTC. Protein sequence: CASSPRTSGGYQETQYF.

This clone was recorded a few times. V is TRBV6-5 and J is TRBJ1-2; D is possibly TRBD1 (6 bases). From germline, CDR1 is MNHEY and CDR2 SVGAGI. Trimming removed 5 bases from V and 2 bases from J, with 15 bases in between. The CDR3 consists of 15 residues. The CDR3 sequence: CASSIKGGLNYGYTF. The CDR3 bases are TGTGCCAGCAGTATTAAGGGGGGGTTGAACTATGGCTACACCTTC.

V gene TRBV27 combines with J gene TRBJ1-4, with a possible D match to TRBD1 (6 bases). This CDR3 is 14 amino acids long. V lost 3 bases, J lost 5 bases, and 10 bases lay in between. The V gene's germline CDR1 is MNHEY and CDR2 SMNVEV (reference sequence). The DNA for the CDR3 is TGTGCCAGCAGTTTTCAGGGGAAGAATGAAAAACTGTTTTTT. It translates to CASSFQGKNEKLFF. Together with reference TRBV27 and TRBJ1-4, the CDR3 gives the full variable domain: EAQVTQNPRYLITVTGKKLTVTCSQNMNHEYMSWYRQDPGLGLRQIYYSMNVEVTDKGDVPEGYKVSRKEKRNFPLILESPSPNQTSLYFCASSFQGKNEKLFFGSGTQLSVL.

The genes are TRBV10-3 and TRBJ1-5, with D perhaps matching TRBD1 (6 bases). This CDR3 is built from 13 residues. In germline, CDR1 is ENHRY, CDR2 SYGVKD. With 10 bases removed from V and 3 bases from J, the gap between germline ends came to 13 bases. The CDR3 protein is CATLQGFNQPQHF. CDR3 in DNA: TGTGCCACGCTACAGGGTTTCAATCAGCCCCAGCATTTT.

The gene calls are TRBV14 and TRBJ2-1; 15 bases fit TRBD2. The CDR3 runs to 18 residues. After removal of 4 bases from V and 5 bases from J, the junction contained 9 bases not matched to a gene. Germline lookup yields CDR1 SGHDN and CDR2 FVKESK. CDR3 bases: TGTGCCAGCAGCCCGAGTCCCGGGACTAGCGGGGGGAACAATGAGCAGTTCTTC. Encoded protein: CASSPSPGTSGGNNEQFF. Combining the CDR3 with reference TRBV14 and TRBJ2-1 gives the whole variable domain EAGVTQFPSHSVIEKGQTVTLRCDPISGHDNLYWYRRVMGKEIKFLLHFVKESKQDESGMPNNRFLAERTGGTYSTLKVQPAELEDSGVYFCASSPSPGTSGGNNEQFFGPGTRLTVL.

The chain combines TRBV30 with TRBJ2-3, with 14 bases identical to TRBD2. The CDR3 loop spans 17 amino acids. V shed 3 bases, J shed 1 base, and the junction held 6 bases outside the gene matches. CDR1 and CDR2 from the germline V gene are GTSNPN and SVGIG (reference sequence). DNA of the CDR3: TGTGCCTGGAGCCACCCGGGACTAGCGGGGGGCACAGATACGCAGTATTTT. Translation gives CAWSHPGLAGGTDTQYF.

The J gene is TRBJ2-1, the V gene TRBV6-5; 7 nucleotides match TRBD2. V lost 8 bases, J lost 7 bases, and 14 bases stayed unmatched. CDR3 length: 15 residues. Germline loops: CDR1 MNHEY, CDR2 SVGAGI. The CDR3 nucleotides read TGTGCCAGCCGCGTCAGCGGGAACCACCTAAATGAGCAGTTCTTC. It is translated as CASRVSGNHLNEQFF.

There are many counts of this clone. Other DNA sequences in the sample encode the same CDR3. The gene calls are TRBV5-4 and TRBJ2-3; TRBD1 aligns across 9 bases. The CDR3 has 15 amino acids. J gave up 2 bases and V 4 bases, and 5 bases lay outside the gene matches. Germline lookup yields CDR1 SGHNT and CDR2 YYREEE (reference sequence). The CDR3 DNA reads TGTGCCAGCAGCCCAGACAGGGGGTTCACAGATACGCAGTATTTT. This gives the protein CASSPDRGFTDTQYF.

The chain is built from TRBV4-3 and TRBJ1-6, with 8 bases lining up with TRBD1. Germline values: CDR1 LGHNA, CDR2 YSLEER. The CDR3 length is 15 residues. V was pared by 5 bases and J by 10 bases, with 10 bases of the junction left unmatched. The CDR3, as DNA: TGCGCCAGCAGCACCCGGACAGGGCCTGGGTCACCCCTCCACTTT. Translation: CASSTRTGPGSPLHF.

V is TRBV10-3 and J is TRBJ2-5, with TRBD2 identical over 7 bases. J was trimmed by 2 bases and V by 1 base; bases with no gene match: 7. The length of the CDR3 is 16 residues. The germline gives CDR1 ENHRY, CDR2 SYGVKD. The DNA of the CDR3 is TGTGCCATCAGTGAGTTGCCGCGGGAGAAGCAAGAGACCCAGTACTTC. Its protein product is CAISELPREKQETQYF.

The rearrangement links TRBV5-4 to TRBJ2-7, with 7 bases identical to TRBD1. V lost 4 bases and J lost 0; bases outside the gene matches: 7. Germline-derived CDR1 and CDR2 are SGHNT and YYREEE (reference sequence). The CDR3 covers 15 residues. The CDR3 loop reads CASSPGGQASYEQYF. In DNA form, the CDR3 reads TGTGCCAGCAGCCCAGGGGGTCAGGCCTCCTACGAGCAGTACTTC. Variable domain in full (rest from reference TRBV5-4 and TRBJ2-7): ETGVTQSPTHLIKTRGQQVTLRCSSQSGHNTVSWYQQALGQGPQFIFQYYREEENGRGNFPPRFSGLQFPNYSSELNVNALELDDSALYLCASSPGGQASYEQYFGPGTRLTVT.

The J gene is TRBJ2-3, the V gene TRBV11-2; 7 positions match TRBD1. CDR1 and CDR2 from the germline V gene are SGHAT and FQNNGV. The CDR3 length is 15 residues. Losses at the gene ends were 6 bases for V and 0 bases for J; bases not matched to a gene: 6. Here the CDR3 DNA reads TGTGCCAGCAGTACCGGACAGGCTAGCACAGATACGCAGTATTTT. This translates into CASSTGQASTDTQYF.

CDR3 nucleotide sequence: TGTGCCAGCAGTGAGGTAGCGGGGTACACCGGGGAGCTGTTTTTT. Translated: CASSEVAGYTGELFF. J is TRBJ2-2 and V is TRBV2; 8 nucleotides agree with TRBD2. The CDR3 is made up of 15 amino acids. V was pared by 3 bases and J by 3 bases, with 3 bases of the junction left unmatched. Germline V gives CDR1 SNHLY, CDR2 FYNNEI.

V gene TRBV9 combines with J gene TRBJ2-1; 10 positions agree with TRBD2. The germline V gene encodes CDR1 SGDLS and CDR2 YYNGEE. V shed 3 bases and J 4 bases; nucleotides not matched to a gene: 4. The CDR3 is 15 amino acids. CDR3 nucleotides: TGTGCCAGCAGCGCCGGGACTAGCGCTTACAATGAGCAGTTCTTC. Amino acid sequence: CASSAGTSAYNEQFF. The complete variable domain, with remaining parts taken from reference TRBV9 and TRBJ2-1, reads DSGVTQTPKHLITATGQRVTLRCSPRSGDLSVYWYQQSLDQGLQFLIQYYNGEERAKGNILERFSAQQFPDLHSELNLSSLELGDSALYFCASSAGTSAYNEQFFGPGTRLTVL.

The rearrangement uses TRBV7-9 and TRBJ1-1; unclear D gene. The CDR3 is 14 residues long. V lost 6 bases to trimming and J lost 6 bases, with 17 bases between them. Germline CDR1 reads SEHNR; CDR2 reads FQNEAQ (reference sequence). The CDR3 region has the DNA TGTGCCAGCAGGGAGGGAGTGGGTGCCTCTGAAGCTTTCTTT. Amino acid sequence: CASREGVGASEAFF.

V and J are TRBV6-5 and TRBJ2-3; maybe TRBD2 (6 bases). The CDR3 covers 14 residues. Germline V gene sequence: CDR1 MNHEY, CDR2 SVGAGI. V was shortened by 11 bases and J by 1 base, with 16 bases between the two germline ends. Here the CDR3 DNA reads TGTGCCGGCTCGACAGCGGGCCGCACAGATACGCAGTATTTT. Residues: CAGSTAGRTDTQYF.

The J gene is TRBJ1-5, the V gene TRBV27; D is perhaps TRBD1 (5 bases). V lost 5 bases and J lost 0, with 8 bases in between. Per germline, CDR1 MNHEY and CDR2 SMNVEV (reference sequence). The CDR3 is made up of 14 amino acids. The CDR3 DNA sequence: TGTGCCAGCAGTCCCGACAGTAGCAATCAGCCCCAGCATTTT. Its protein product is CASSPDSSNQPQHF.

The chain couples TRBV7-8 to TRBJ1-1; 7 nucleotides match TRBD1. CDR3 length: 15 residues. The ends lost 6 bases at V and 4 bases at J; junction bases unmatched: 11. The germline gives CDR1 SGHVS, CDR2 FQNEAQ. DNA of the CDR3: TGTGCCAGCAGGTTAACCGGGACAGCGGTCACTGAAGCTTTCTTT. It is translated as CASRLTGTAVTEAFF.

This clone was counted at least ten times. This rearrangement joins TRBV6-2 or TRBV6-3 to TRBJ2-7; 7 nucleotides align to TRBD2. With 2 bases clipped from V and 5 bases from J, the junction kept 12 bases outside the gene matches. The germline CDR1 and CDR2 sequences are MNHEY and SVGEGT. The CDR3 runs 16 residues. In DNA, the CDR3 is TGTGCCAGCAGTTACGGCGGCGGGGGAAGATCAAACGAGCAGTACTTC. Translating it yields CASSYGGGGRSNEQYF.

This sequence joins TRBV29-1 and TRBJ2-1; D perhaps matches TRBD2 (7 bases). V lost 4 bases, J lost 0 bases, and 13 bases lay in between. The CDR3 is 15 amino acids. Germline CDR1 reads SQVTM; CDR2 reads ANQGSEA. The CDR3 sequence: CSVGGGGSSYNEQFF. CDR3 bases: TGCAGCGTTGGGGGCGGGGGCAGCTCCTACAATGAGCAGTTCTTC.

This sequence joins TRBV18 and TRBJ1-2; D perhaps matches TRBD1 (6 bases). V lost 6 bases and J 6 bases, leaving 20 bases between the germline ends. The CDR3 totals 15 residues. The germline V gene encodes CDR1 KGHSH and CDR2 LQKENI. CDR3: CASSPSAQGMDGYTF. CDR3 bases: TGTGCCAGCTCCCCCAGCGCACAGGGTATGGATGGCTACACCTTC.

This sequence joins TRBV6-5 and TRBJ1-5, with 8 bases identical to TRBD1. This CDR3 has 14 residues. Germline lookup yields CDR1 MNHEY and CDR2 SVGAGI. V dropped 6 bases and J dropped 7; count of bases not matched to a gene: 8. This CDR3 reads CASRTGGGRQPQHF. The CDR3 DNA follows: TGTGCCAGCAGAACAGGGGGGGGCCGACAGCCCCAGCATTTT.

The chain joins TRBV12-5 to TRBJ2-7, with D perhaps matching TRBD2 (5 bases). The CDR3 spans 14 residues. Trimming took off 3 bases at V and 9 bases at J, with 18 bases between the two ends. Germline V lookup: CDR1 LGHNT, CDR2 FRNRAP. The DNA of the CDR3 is TGTGCTAGTGGTTTTGAGGGCAGCGTGGCATGGCAGTACTTC. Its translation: CASGFEGSVAWQYF.

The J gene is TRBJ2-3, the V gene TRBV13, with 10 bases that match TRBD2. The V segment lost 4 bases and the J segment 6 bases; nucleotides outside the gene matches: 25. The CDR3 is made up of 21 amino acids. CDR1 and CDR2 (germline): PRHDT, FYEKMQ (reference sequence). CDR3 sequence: CASSSIRLFGSGGSAVDTQYF. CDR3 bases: TGTGCCAGCAGCTCGATTAGGTTGTTTGGTAGCGGGGGGTCCGCAGTTGATACGCAGTATTTT.

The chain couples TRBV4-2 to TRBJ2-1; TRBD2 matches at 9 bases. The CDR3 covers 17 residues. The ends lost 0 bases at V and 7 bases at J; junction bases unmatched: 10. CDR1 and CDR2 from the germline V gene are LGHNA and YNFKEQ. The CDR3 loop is CASSQDMSGTSYNEQFF. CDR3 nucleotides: TGTGCCAGCAGCCAAGATATGTCTGGGACTAGCTATAATGAGCAGTTCTTC.

The CDR3 region is CASSFRGGLSGANVLTF. DNA for the CDR3: TGTGCCAGCAGTTTCAGAGGGGGCCTTTCTGGGGCCAACGTCCTGACTTTC. V gene TRBV27 combines with J gene TRBJ2-6; 7 nucleotides align to TRBD1. CDR1 and CDR2 from the germline V gene are MNHEY and SMNVEV (reference sequence). The V segment lost 3 bases and the J segment 1 base; nucleotides outside the gene matches: 6. This CDR3 has 17 amino acids.

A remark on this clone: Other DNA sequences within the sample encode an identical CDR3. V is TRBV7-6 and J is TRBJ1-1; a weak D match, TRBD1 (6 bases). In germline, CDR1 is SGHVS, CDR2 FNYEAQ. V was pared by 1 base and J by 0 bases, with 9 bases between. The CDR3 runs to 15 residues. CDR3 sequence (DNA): TGTGCCAGCAGCTTAGGTGGGGGCATGAACACTGAAGCTTTCTTT. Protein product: CASSLGGGMNTEAFF. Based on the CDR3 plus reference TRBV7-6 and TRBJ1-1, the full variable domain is GAGVSQSPRYKVTKRGQDVALRCDPISGHVSLYWYRQALGQGPEFLTYFNYEAQQDKSGLPNDRFSAERPEGSISTLTIQRTEQRDSAMYRCASSLGGGMNTEAFFGQGTRLTVV.